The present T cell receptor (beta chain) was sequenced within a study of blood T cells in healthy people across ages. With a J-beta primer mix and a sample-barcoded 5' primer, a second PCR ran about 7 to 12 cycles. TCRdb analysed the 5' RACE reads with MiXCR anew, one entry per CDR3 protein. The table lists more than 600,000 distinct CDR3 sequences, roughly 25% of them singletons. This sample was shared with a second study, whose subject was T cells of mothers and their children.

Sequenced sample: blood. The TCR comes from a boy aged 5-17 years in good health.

CDR3 coding DNA: TGTGCCAGCAGTTACTCGAACTATTGGGCCCGCGGATGTGGCTACACCTTC. Protein: CASSYSNYWARGCGYTF. The V call is TRBV6-7, the J call TRBJ1-2, with D hard to call. TRBV6-7 is given ORF status, its function remaining uncertain. V lost 0 bases and J 7 bases, leaving 21 bases between the germline ends. The CDR3 contains 17 residues.